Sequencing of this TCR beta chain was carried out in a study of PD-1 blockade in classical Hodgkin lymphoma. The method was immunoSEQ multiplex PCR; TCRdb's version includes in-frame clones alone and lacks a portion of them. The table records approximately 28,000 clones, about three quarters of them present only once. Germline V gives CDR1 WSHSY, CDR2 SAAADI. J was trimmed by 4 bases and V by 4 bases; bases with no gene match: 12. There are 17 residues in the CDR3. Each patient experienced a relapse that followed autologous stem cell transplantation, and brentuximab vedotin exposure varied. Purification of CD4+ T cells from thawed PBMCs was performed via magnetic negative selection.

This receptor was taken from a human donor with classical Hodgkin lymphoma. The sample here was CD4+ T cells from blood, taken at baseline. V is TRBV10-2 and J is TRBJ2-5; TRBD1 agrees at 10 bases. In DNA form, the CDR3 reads TGCGCCAGCAGTGGAAGGTTTGGGACAGGGGTCGCAGAGACCCAGTACTTC. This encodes CASSGRFGTGVAETQYF.